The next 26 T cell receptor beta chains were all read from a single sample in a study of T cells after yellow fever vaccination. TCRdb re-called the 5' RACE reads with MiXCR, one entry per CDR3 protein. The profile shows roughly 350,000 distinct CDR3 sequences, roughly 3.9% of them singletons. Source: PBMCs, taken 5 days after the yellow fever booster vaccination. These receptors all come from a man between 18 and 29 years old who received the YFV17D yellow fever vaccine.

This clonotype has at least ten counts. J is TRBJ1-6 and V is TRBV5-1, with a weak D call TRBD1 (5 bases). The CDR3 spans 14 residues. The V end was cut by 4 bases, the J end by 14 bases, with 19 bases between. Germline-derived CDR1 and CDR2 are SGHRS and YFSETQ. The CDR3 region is CASSITGPFQTLHF. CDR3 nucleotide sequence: TGCGCCAGCAGCATAACAGGACCCTTTCAGACCCTCCACTTT.

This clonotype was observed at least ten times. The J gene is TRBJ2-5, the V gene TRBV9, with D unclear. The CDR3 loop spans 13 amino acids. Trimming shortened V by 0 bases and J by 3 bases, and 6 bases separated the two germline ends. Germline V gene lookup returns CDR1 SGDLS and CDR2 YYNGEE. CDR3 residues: CASSVAVEETQYF. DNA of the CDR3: TGTGCCAGCAGCGTAGCTGTCGAAGAGACCCAGTACTTC.

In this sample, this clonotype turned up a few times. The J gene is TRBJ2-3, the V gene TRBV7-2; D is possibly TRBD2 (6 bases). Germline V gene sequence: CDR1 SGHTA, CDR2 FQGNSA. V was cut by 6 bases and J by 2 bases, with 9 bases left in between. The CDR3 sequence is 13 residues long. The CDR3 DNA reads TGTGCCAGCAGAAGCGGGTTCACAGATACGCAGTATTTT. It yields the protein CASRSGFTDTQYF.

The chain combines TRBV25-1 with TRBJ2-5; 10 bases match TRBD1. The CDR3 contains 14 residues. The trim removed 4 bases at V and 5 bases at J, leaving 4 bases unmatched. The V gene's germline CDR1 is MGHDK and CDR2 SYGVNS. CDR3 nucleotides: TGTGCCAGCAGTGGCGACAGGGGGCACGAGACCCAGTACTTC. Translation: CASSGDRGHETQYF.

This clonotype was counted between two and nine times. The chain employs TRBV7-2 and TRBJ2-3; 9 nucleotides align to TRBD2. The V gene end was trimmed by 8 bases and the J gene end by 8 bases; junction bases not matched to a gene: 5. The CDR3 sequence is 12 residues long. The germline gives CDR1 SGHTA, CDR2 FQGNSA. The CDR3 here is CASGRAGGTQYF. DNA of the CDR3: TGTGCCAGCGGGAGAGCGGGAGGTACGCAGTATTTT.

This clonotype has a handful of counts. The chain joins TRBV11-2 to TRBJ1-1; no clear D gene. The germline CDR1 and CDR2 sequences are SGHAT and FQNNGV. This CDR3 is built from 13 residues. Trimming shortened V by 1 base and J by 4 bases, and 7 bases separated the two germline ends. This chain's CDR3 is CASSLGLVTEAFF. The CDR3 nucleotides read TGTGCCAGCAGCTTAGGCCTGGTCACTGAAGCTTTCTTT.

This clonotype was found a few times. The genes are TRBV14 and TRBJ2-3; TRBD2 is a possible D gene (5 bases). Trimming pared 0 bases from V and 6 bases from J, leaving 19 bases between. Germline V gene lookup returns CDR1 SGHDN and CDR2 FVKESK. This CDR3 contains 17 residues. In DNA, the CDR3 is TGTGCCAGCAGCCAAGACTCCCCGGGGAGAAACCCCGATACGCAGTATTTT. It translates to CASSQDSPGRNPDTQYF.

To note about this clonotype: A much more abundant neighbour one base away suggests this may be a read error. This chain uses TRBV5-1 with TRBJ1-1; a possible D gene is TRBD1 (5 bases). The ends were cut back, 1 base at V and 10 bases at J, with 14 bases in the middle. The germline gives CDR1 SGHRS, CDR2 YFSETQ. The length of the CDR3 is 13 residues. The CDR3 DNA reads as TGCGCCAGCAGCTTGCGTGGACATGCTGTAGCTTTCTTT. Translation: CASSLRGHAVAFF.

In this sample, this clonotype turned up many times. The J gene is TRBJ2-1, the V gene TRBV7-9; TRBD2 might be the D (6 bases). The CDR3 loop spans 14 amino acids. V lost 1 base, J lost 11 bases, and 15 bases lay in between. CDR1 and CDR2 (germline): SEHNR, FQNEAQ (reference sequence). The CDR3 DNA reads TGTGCCAGCAGCTTAGTGGGGACTCCCAACCAGCAGTTCTTC. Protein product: CASSLVGTPNQQFF. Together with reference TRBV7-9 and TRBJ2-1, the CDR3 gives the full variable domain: DTGVSQNPRHKITKRGQNVTFRCDPISEHNRLYWYRQTLGQGPEFLTYFQNEAQLEKSRLLSDRFSAERPKGSFSTLEIQRTEQGDSAMYLCASSLVGTPNQQFFGPGTRLTVL.

The CDR3 DNA is TGTGCCAGCTCACCACGCAACAGGGAGGAGACCCAGTACTTC. This sequence encodes CASSPRNREETQYF. V and J are TRBV18 and TRBJ2-5; D perhaps matches TRBD1 (6 bases). The germline V and J ends were trimmed by 1 base and 5 bases, with 11 bases remaining between them. Per the germline V gene, CDR1 is KGHSH and CDR2 is LQKENI. CDR3 length equals 14 residues.

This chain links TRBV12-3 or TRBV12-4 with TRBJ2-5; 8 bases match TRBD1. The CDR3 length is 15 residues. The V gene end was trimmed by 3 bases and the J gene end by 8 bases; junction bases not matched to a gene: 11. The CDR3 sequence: CASSFRQGTLDTQYF. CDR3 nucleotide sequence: TGTGCCAGCAGTTTTAGACAGGGGACCCTGGATACCCAGTACTTC.

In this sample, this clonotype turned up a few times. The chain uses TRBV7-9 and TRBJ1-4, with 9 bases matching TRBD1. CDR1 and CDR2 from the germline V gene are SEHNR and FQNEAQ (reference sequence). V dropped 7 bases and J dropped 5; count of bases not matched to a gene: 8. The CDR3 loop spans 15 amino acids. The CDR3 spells CASTLSGTGNEKLFF. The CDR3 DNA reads TGTGCCAGCACCCTAAGTGGGACAGGGAATGAAAAACTGTTTTTT.

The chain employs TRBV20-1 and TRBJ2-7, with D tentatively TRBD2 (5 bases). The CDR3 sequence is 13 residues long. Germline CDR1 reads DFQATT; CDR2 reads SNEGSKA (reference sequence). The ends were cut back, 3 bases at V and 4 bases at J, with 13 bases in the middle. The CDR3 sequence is CSASLGERYEQYF. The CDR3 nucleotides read TGCAGTGCTAGCCTTGGGGAGAGGTACGAGCAGTACTTC.

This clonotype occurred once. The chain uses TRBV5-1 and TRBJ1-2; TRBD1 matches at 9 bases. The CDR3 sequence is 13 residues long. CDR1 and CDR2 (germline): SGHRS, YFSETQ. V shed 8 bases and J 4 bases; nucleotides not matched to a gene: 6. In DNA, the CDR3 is TGCGCCAGTTCGACAGGGGGAAGCTATGGCTACACCTTC. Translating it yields CASSTGGSYGYTF.

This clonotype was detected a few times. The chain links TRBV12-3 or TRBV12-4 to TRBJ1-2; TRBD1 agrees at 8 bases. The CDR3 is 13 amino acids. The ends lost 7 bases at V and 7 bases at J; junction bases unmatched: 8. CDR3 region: CASMLRTGSGYTF. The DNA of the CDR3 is TGTGCCAGCATGCTACGGACAGGGAGTGGCTACACCTTC.

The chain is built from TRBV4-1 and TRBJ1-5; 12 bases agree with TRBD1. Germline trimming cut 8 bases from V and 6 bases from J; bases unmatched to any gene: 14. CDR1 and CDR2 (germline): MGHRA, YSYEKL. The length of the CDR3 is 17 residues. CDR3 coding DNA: TGCGCCAGCGGACCGGGACAGGGGGCAGACGTCGGTCAGCCCCAGCATTTT. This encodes CASGPGQGADVGQPQHF.

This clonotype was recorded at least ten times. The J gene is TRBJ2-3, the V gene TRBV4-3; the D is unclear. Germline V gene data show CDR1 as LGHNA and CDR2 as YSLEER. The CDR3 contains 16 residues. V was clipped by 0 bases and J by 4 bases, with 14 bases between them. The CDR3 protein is CASSQEHSDRPDTQYF. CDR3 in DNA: TGCGCCAGCAGCCAAGAGCATTCGGACCGCCCAGATACGCAGTATTTT.

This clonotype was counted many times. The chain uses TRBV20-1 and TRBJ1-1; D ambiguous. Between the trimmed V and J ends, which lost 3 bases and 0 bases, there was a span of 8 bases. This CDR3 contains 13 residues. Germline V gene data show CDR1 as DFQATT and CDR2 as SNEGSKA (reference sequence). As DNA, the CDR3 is TGCAGTGCTAGTCGGGAGCTGAACACTGAAGCTTTCTTT. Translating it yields CSASRELNTEAFF.

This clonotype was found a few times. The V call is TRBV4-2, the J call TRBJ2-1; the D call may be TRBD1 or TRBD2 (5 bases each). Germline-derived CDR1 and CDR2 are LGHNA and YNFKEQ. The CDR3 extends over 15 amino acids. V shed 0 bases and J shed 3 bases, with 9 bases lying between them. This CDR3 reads CASSQEAGGYNEQFF. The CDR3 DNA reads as TGTGCCAGCAGCCAAGAGGCTGGGGGCTACAATGAGCAGTTCTTC.

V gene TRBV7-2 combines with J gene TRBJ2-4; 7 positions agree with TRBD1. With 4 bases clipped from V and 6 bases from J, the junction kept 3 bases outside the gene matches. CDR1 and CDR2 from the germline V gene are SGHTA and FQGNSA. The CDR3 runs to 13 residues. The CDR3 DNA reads TGTGCCAGCAGCTCATACAGGGGAAACATTCAGTACTTC. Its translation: CASSSYRGNIQYF.

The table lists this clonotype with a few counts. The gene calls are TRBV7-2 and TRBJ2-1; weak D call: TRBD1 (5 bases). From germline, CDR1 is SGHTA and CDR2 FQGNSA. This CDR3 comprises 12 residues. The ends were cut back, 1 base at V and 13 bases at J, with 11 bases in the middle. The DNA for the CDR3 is TGTGCCAGCAGCTTAGGAGTACAGGTACAGTTCTTC. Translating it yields CASSLGVQVQFF.

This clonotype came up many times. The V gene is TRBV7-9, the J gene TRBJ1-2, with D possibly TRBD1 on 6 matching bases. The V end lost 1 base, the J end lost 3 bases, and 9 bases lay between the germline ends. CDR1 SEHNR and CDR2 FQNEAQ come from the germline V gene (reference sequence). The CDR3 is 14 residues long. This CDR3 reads CASSLGEGDYGYTF. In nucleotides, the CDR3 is TGTGCCAGCAGCTTAGGGGAGGGGGACTATGGCTACACCTTC.

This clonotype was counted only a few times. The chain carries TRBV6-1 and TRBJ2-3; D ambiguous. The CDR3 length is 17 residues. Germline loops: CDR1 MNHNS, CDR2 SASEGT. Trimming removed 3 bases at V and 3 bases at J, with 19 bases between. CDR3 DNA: TGTGCCAGCAGTGATGAAGCCACTCTAAGGGATACAGATACGCAGTATTTT. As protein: CASSDEATLRDTDTQYF.

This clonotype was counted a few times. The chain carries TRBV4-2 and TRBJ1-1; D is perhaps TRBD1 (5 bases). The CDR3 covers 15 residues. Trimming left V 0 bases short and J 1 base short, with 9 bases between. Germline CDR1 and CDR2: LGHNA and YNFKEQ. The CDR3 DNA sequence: TGTGCCAGCAGCCAAGATGGGCAGGGGAACACTGAAGCTTTCTTT. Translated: CASSQDGQGNTEAFF.

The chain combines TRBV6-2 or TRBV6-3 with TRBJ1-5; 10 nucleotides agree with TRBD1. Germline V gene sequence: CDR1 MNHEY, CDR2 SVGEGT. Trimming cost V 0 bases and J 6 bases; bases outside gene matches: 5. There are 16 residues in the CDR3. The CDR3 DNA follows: TGTGCCAGCAGTTACTCGGGACAGGGGATGGGTCAGCCCCAGCATTTT. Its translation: CASSYSGQGMGQPQHF.

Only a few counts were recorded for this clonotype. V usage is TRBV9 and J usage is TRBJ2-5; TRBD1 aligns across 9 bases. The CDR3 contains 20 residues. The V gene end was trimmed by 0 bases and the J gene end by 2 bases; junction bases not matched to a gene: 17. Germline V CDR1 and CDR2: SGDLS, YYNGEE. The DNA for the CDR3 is TGTGCCAGCAGCGTAGGTTCCGGTGGTTGGGGACAGGGTCCTCAAGAGACCCAGTACTTC. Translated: CASSVGSGGWGQGPQETQYF.